Here is one T cell receptor beta chain with its context. Its antigen remains undetermined. Base qualities are not recorded, but no much larger clone differs from it by a single base. Blood samples were collected up to 4 times in the first month after transplant and then at least monthly when available. The sample originates from a study of graft-versus-host responses after intestinal transplantation (dated by TCRdb to 2020 to 2023). Study-wide context: Multivisceral, liver-intestinal, or isolated intestinal transplants were received by the recipients. Every recipient was given anti-thymocyte globulin induction, followed by 3 to 4 years of maintenance tacrolimus and steroids. After intestinal transplantation, graft-versus-host and host-versus-graft alloreactive T cell clones were followed in the graft, circulation and bone marrow using bulk TCR-beta CDR3 sequencing. Alloreactive clones were identified by sequencing pre-transplant mixed lymphocyte reaction products and comparing them with unstimulated pre-transplant donor and recipient T cells. Of the 20 to 30 intestinal transplant recipients enrolled in the cohort, one of whom was a retransplant, a few patients without pretransplant specimens were excluded. A peak of at least 4% donor T cells among recipient peripheral blood mononuclear cells was the definition used for donor T cell macrochimerism. Samples from a few later patients were sequenced in-house on an Illumina MiSeq with MiXCR processing rather than by the commercial service.

The library was built by means of the immunoSEQ multiplex PCR assay. Adaptive Biotechnologies carried out high-throughput TCR-beta CDR3 sequencing of genomic DNA for most patients. Regarding the original processing steps: Adaptive's ImmunoSEQ software supplied the TCR sequencing data for more than 15 patients, while MiXCR and VDJtools were used to process a few other patients. CDR3 nucleotide sequences shared between donor and recipient were removed because the origin of such sequences could not be assigned. Alloreactive clones required at least 2-fold expansion over unstimulated cells and minimum CFSE-low frequency of 0.002% (template counts) or 0.001% (read counts). Mappable clones were those detected in sequenced pre-transplant spleen, lymph node, or MLR CFSE-low populations of the donor or recipient. Cumulative frequency of alloreactive clones was calculated as a percentage of all sequences weighted by copy number. Drawn from immuneACCESS, this table holds only the in-frame rearrangements with V and J called that TCRdb kept. Clones are partly lost; checked studies trace under half to an unresolved V gene and leave the rest unexplained. The DNA was the basis for D and trimming; V, J and clone size are from that table. This sample has just over 20,000 clones in its table, and 85% to 90% of those were observed once. Under 6.5% of the sample rests with the top ten.

What the study reported, not specific to this receptor: GvH clones were found in recipient bone marrow, and some of the GvH clones appeared earlier in ileal mucosa or blood, which is consistent with an intestinal mucosal origin. Early after transplant, peak levels of circulating GvH clones were associated with declines in HvG clones. Conclusions were limited by the relatively low number and heterogeneity of intestinal transplant patients. In patients with donor T cell macrochimerism, the allografts had high GvH to HvG T cell clonal ratios.

This TCR was recovered from a human patient who received an intestinal transplant, so some T cells may come from the graft donor. Sample: PBMCs, taken about 62 days after intestinal transplantation.

The base sequence is TGTGCCAGCAGCTTAGCGCCCGGACTAGCGGGGGGGTATACGCAGTATTTT. Its product reads: CASSLAPGLAGGYTQYF. The sequence is built from TRBV7-2 and TRBJ2-3, with 15 bases in between that match TRBD2. Trimming leaves V shorter by 0 bases and J shorter by 7 bases, with the junction holding 5 bases beyond the gene matches. The CDR1 and CDR2 encoded by the germline V gene are SGHTA and FQGNSA. The CDR3 covers 17 residues, taking in both the cysteine and the phenylalanine. Of the read, only the CDR3 DNA is kept; its 51 bases are in frame from base 1.